Listed below are T cell receptor beta chains from one sample, sequenced in a study of T-cell memory formation after mild COVID-19. One entry per CDR3 protein results from TCRdb running MiXCR on the 5' RACE reads. Among 280,000 or so distinct CDR3 sequences listed, 15% to 20% were seen once. Source material: PBMCs or a T cell subset sorted from them (not recorded which). Receptors originate from a man younger than 35 who had mild COVID-19 (a few samples of this study predate the infection). Cell type and time point are not known. Both conserved end residues are part of each CDR3. Each record gives: clone size, V gene, CDR3 length, D gene, J gene, CDR3 DNA, CDR3 protein. The D gene is left open where the match is weak. Only part of the rows carry a size: once, few, many, or a class if the clone is expanded.

clone size: .; V gene: TRBV6-5; CDR3 length: 16; D gene: TRBD1; J gene: TRBJ1-1; CDR3 DNA: TGTGCCAGCAGCCTTGCAGGGGGCGCGTTAAACACTGAAGCTTTCTTT; CDR3 protein: CASSLAGGALNTEAFF
clone size: few; V gene: TRBV12-3/TRBV12-4; CDR3 length: 14; D gene: .; J gene: TRBJ1-2; CDR3 DNA: TGTGCCAGCAGTCACCTCTGGGAGCCTTATGGCTACACCTTC; CDR3 protein: CASSHLWEPYGYTF
clone size: few; V gene: TRBV12-3/TRBV12-4; CDR3 length: 14; D gene: .; J gene: TRBJ2-5; CDR3 DNA: TGTGCCAGCAGTTTGTTGGGCTACCAAGAGACCCAGTACTTC; CDR3 protein: CASSLLGYQETQYF
clone size: few; V gene: TRBV20-1; CDR3 length: 13; D gene: .; J gene: TRBJ2-1; CDR3 DNA: TGCAGTGCTAGACCTGGACAGTCCAATGAGCAGTTCTTC; CDR3 protein: CSARPGQSNEQFF
clone size: .; V gene: TRBV5-1; CDR3 length: 13; D gene: .; J gene: TRBJ1-5; CDR3 DNA: TGCGCCAGCAGCTTCGAGGGTGATCAGCCCCAGCATTTT; CDR3 protein: CASSFEGDQPQHF
clone size: .; V gene: TRBV4-2; CDR3 length: 14; D gene: TRBD1; J gene: TRBJ2-3; CDR3 DNA: TGTGCCAGCAGCCAAGGGACAGGGAAGGATACGCAGTATTTT; CDR3 protein: CASSQGTGKDTQYF
clone size: .; V gene: TRBV5-1; CDR3 length: 16; D gene: .; J gene: TRBJ2-3; CDR3 DNA: TGCGCCAGCAGCTTGGACCCTCTGAGGGCCACAGATACGCAGTATTTT; CDR3 protein: CASSLDPLRATDTQYF
clone size: .; V gene: TRBV12-3/TRBV12-4; CDR3 length: 15; D gene: TRBD1; J gene: TRBJ1-5; CDR3 DNA: TGTGCCAGCTCTTGGACAGGGCGTCCCAGTCAGCCCCAGCATTTT; CDR3 protein: CASSWTGRPSQPQHF
clone size: .; V gene: TRBV24-1; CDR3 length: 13; D gene: .; J gene: TRBJ2-5; CDR3 DNA: TGTGCCACCAGTGATCAGGGGTGGGAGACCCAGTACTTC; CDR3 protein: CATSDQGWETQYF
clone size: .; V gene: TRBV4-2; CDR3 length: 14; D gene: .; J gene: TRBJ1-4; CDR3 DNA: TGTGCCAGCAGCCCCAGGGAATTTAATGAAAAACTGTTTTTT; CDR3 protein: CASSPREFNEKLFF
clone size: few; V gene: TRBV20-1; CDR3 length: 15; D gene: .; J gene: TRBJ2-2; CDR3 DNA: TGCAGTGCTAGAGATCGAGGGCGAGTCACCGGGGAGCTGTTTTTT; CDR3 protein: CSARDRGRVTGELFF
clone size: few; V gene: TRBV28; CDR3 length: 15; D gene: .; J gene: TRBJ1-3; CDR3 DNA: TGTGCCAGCAGTATGGGGTTCCCCTCTGGAAACACCATATATTTT; CDR3 protein: CASSMGFPSGNTIYF
clone size: .; V gene: TRBV2; CDR3 length: 16; D gene: .; J gene: TRBJ1-2; CDR3 DNA: TGTGCCAGCAGCCTCACCTTCATACGACAGCGAGATGGCTACACCTTC; CDR3 protein: CASSLTFIRQRDGYTF
clone size: few; V gene: TRBV29-1; CDR3 length: 13; D gene: .; J gene: TRBJ1-1; CDR3 DNA: TGCAGCGTTGAAGATACGAGGAACACTGAAGCTTTCTTT; CDR3 protein: CSVEDTRNTEAFF
clone size: .; V gene: TRBV12-3/TRBV12-4; CDR3 length: 11; D gene: .; J gene: TRBJ2-4; CDR3 DNA: TGTGCCAGCAGTTTGGAAAACATTCAGTACTTC; CDR3 protein: CASSLENIQYF
clone size: .; V gene: TRBV4-3; CDR3 length: 15; D gene: .; J gene: TRBJ2-1; CDR3 DNA: TGCGCCAGCAGTCGGGGAGGAGGGGGGCTTAATGAGCAGTTCTTC; CDR3 protein: CASSRGGGGLNEQFF
clone size: few; V gene: TRBV29-1; CDR3 length: 11; D gene: .; J gene: TRBJ2-7; CDR3 DNA: TGCAGCGCAGGGGATACTTCCGAGCAGTACTTC; CDR3 protein: CSAGDTSEQYF
clone size: once; V gene: TRBV11-2; CDR3 length: 14; D gene: .; J gene: TRBJ1-5; CDR3 DNA: TGTGCCAGCAGCCCCACCCCCGACGGGCAGCCCCAGCATTTT; CDR3 protein: CASSPTPDGQPQHF
clone size: few; V gene: TRBV4-1; CDR3 length: 14; D gene: TRBD1; J gene: TRBJ1-1; CDR3 DNA: TGCGCCAGCAGCCAGACAGGGTACAACACTGAAGCTTTCTTT; CDR3 protein: CASSQTGYNTEAFF
clone size: .; V gene: TRBV5-1; CDR3 length: 15; D gene: .; J gene: TRBJ2-3; CDR3 DNA: TGCGCCAGCAGCTTGGGGGGGCGAACAACAGATACGCAGTATTTT; CDR3 protein: CASSLGGRTTDTQYF
clone size: .; V gene: TRBV20-1; CDR3 length: 16; D gene: TRBD1; J gene: TRBJ1-2; CDR3 DNA: TGCAGTGCTAGAGATTTAGGGGGCCGACAGGGAGGTGGCTACACCTTC; CDR3 protein: CSARDLGGRQGGGYTF
clone size: .; V gene: TRBV12-3/TRBV12-4; CDR3 length: 16; D gene: TRBD2; J gene: TRBJ2-3; CDR3 DNA: TGTGCCAGCAGTTCGACTAGCGGGCCCTACACAGATACGCAGTATTTT; CDR3 protein: CASSSTSGPYTDTQYF
clone size: .; V gene: TRBV4-1; CDR3 length: 15; D gene: .; J gene: TRBJ1-2; CDR3 DNA: TGCGCCAGCAGCCAAGATGAGGAGGCCTACTATGGCTACACCTTC; CDR3 protein: CASSQDEEAYYGYTF
clone size: .; V gene: TRBV9; CDR3 length: 15; D gene: .; J gene: TRBJ2-5; CDR3 DNA: TGTGCCAGCAGCGTAGCAGGTAGCGGAGGGGAGACCCAGTACTTC; CDR3 protein: CASSVAGSGGETQYF
clone size: .; V gene: TRBV5-1; CDR3 length: 13; D gene: TRBD2; J gene: TRBJ2-1; CDR3 DNA: TGCGCCAGCAGCTTTCCAGCGGGGGGCCCCCAGGACTTC; CDR3 protein: CASSFPAGGPQDF
clone size: .; V gene: TRBV7-9; CDR3 length: 13; D gene: TRBD1; J gene: TRBJ1-2; CDR3 DNA: TGTGCCAGCAGCTCCTGGACAGGGCTTGGCTACACCTTC; CDR3 protein: CASSSWTGLGYTF
clone size: .; V gene: TRBV20-1; CDR3 length: 14; D gene: .; J gene: TRBJ1-4; CDR3 DNA: TGCAGCGCGCCCGAGGGAGGGGCTAATGAAAAACTGTTTTTT; CDR3 protein: CSAPEGGANEKLFF
clone size: few; V gene: TRBV7-9; CDR3 length: 15; D gene: TRBD1; J gene: TRBJ2-3; CDR3 DNA: TGTGCCAGCAGCCAGACAGGGTATCGCACAGATACGCAGTATTTT; CDR3 protein: CASSQTGYRTDTQYF
clone size: .; V gene: TRBV4-1; CDR3 length: 15; D gene: .; J gene: TRBJ2-7; CDR3 DNA: TGCGCCAGCAGCCAGACCTCGGACAGTTCCTACGAGCAGTACTTC; CDR3 protein: CASSQTSDSSYEQYF
clone size: many; V gene: TRBV10-3; CDR3 length: 14; D gene: .; J gene: TRBJ2-5; CDR3 DNA: TGTGCCATCAGTGACTGGTCAGAACAAGAGACCCAGTACTTC; CDR3 protein: CAISDWSEQETQYF
clone size: .; V gene: TRBV20-1; CDR3 length: 15; D gene: .; J gene: TRBJ2-4; CDR3 DNA: TGCAGTGCTAGAGATCAGGGGGGCGCTGGAAACATTCAGTACTTC; CDR3 protein: CSARDQGGAGNIQYF
clone size: medium-sized; V gene: TRBV29-1; CDR3 length: 12; D gene: .; J gene: TRBJ2-7; CDR3 DNA: TGCAGCGTTGAAGTTCGGGCAGACGAGCAGTACTTC; CDR3 protein: CSVEVRADEQYF
clone size: many; V gene: TRBV11-2; CDR3 length: 14; D gene: .; J gene: TRBJ1-3; CDR3 DNA: TGTGCCAGCAGCTTAGATAGGGCTGGAAACACCATATATTTT; CDR3 protein: CASSLDRAGNTIYF
clone size: many; V gene: TRBV27; CDR3 length: 13; D gene: .; J gene: TRBJ2-7; CDR3 DNA: TGTGCCAGCAGTCGCGGCTTCTCCTACGAGCAGTACTTC; CDR3 protein: CASSRGFSYEQYF
clone size: few; V gene: TRBV10-3; CDR3 length: 14; D gene: TRBD1; J gene: TRBJ1-3; CDR3 DNA: TGTGCCATCAGTGATGGGACAGCTGGAAACACCATATATTTT; CDR3 protein: CAISDGTAGNTIYF
clone size: few; V gene: TRBV27; CDR3 length: 16; D gene: TRBD2; J gene: TRBJ2-3; CDR3 DNA: TGTGCCAGCAGTCCGCTAGCGGGGGATCGCACAGATACGCAGTATTTT; CDR3 protein: CASSPLAGDRTDTQYF
clone size: .; V gene: TRBV5-1; CDR3 length: 14; D gene: TRBD1; J gene: TRBJ2-5; CDR3 DNA: TGCGCCAGCAGATGGAGGGGACAGGTCGAGACCCAGTACTTC; CDR3 protein: CASRWRGQVETQYF
clone size: few; V gene: TRBV3-1; CDR3 length: 15; D gene: .; J gene: TRBJ2-6; CDR3 DNA: TGTGCCAGCAGCGATGGGTTCTCTGGGGCCAACGTCCTGACTTTC; CDR3 protein: CASSDGFSGANVLTF
clone size: many; V gene: TRBV12-3/TRBV12-4; CDR3 length: 12; D gene: .; J gene: TRBJ2-3; CDR3 DNA: TGTGCCAGCAGCTTTAGCACAGATACGCAGTATTTT; CDR3 protein: CASSFSTDTQYF
clone size: few; V gene: TRBV30; CDR3 length: 15; D gene: TRBD1; J gene: TRBJ1-3; CDR3 DNA: TGTGCCTGGAGCGCCGGGACAGCTATTGGAAACACCATATATTTT; CDR3 protein: CAWSAGTAIGNTIYF
clone size: .; V gene: TRBV11-2; CDR3 length: 15; D gene: .; J gene: TRBJ2-4; CDR3 DNA: TGTGCCAGCAGCTTAGATCCGGGGTCTAAAAACATTCAGTACTTC; CDR3 protein: CASSLDPGSKNIQYF
clone size: few; V gene: TRBV12-3/TRBV12-4; CDR3 length: 15; D gene: .; J gene: TRBJ2-2; CDR3 DNA: TGTGCCAGCAGTCGCCGCGACTTGGCCACCGGGGAGCTGTTTTTT; CDR3 protein: CASSRRDLATGELFF
clone size: few; V gene: TRBV5-1; CDR3 length: 14; D gene: TRBD1; J gene: TRBJ2-3; CDR3 DNA: TGCGCCAGCAGGTCGACAGGGGGCACAGATACGCAGTATTTT; CDR3 protein: CASRSTGGTDTQYF
clone size: few; V gene: TRBV2; CDR3 length: 14; D gene: TRBD1; J gene: TRBJ2-7; CDR3 DNA: TGTGCCAGCAGTGAAAGGCAGGGGGCCTACGAGCAGTACTTC; CDR3 protein: CASSERQGAYEQYF
clone size: few; V gene: TRBV7-3; CDR3 length: 15; D gene: .; J gene: TRBJ2-3; CDR3 DNA: TGTGCCAGCAGCCCCGGATGGTCTAGCACAGATACGCAGTATTTT; CDR3 protein: CASSPGWSSTDTQYF
clone size: medium-sized; V gene: TRBV3-1; CDR3 length: 14; D gene: .; J gene: TRBJ1-6; CDR3 DNA: TGTGCCAGCAGCCAAGTTGGGTTTTATTCACCCCTCCACTTT; CDR3 protein: CASSQVGFYSPLHF
clone size: many; V gene: TRBV7-9; CDR3 length: 14; D gene: .; J gene: TRBJ2-7; CDR3 DNA: TGTGCCAGCAGCCCCCGACAGGAATCCCACGAGCAGTACTTC; CDR3 protein: CASSPRQESHEQYF
clone size: .; V gene: TRBV6-5; CDR3 length: 16; D gene: TRBD1; J gene: TRBJ1-4; CDR3 DNA: TGTGCCAGCAGTTCCATTTCCGGGACAGGGGGTGAAAAACTGTTTTTT; CDR3 protein: CASSSISGTGGEKLFF
clone size: .; V gene: TRBV25-1; CDR3 length: 15; D gene: .; J gene: TRBJ2-3; CDR3 DNA: TGTGCCAGCAGTGGGGCTAGCCCTAGCACAGATACGCAGTATTTT; CDR3 protein: CASSGASPSTDTQYF
clone size: once; V gene: TRBV6-5; CDR3 length: 17; D gene: .; J gene: TRBJ1-2; CDR3 DNA: TGTGCCAGCAGTTACTCGCCAAACATTGTACCTGGGGTAGGCTACACCTTC; CDR3 protein: CASSYSPNIVPGVGYTF
clone size: .; V gene: TRBV4-1; CDR3 length: 16; D gene: .; J gene: TRBJ2-2; CDR3 DNA: TGCGCCAGCAGCCAAGAAAAGCCCCCCCCAGCCAGGGAGCTGTTTTTT; CDR3 protein: CASSQEKPPPARELFF
clone size: .; V gene: TRBV2; CDR3 length: 16; D gene: TRBD1; J gene: TRBJ1-2; CDR3 DNA: TGTGCCAGCAGGACTAGCCCGGACAGGGCGGGCTATGGCTACACCTTC; CDR3 protein: CASRTSPDRAGYGYTF